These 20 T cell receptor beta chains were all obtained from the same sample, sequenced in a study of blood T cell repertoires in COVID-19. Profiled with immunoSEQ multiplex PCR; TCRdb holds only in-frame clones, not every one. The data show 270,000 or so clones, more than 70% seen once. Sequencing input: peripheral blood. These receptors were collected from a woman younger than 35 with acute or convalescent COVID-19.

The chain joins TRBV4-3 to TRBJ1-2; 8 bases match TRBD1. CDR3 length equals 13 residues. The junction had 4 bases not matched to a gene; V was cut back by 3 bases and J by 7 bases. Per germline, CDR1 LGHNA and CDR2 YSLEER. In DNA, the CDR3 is TGCGCCAGCAGCCACTCAGGGGGCCTTGGCTACACCTTC. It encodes CASSHSGGLGYTF.

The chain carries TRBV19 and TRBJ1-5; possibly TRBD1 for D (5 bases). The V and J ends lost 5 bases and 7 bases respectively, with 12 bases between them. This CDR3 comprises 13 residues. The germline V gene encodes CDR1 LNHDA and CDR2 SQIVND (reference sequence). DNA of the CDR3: TGTGCCAGTAGTGGGCAGGGTGTCCAGCCCCAGCATTTT. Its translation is CASSGQGVQPQHF.

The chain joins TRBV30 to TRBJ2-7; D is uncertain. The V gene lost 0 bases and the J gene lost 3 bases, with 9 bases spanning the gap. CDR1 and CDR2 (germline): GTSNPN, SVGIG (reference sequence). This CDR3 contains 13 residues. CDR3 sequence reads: CAWSVFVSYEQYF. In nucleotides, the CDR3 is TGTGCCTGGAGTGTTTTTGTTAGCTACGAGCAGTACTTC.

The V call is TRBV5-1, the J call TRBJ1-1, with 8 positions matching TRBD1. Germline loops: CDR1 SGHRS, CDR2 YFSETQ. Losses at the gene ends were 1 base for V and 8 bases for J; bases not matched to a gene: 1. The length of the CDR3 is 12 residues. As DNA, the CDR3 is TGCGCCAGCAGCTTGAACAGGGGGGAAGCTTTCTTT. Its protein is CASSLNRGEAFF.

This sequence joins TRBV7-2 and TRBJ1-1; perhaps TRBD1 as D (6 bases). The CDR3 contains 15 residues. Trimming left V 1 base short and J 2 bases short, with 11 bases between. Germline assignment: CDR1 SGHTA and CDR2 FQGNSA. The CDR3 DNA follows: TGTGCCAGCAGCTTAGAGGGACAACTTAACACTGAAGCTTTCTTT. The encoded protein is CASSLEGQLNTEAFF.

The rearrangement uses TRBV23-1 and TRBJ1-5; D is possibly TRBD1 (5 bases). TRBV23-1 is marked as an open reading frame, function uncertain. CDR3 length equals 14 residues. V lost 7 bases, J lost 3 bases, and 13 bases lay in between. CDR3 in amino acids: CASMKTAHNQPQHF. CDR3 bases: TGCGCCAGCATGAAGACAGCCCACAATCAGCCCCAGCATTTT.

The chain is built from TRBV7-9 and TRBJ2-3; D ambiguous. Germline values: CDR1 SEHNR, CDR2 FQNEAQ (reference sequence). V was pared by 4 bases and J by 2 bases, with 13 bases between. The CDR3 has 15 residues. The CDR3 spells CASSSNRVNTDTQYF. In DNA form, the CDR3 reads TGTGCCAGCAGCTCAAATCGGGTTAACACAGATACGCAGTATTTT.

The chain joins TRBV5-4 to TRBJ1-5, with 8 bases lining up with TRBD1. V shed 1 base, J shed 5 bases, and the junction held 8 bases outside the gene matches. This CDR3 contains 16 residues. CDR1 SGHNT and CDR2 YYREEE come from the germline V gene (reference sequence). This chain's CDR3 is CASSLYPGGLDQPQHF. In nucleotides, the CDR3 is TGTGCCAGCAGCTTGTATCCAGGGGGCCTGGATCAGCCCCAGCATTTT.

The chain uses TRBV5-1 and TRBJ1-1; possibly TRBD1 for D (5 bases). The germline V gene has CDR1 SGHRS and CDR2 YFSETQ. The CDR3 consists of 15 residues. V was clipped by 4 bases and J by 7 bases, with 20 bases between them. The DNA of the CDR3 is TGCGCCAGCAGCGGTCTGACGGGGGGAGCTGGTGAAGCTTTCTTT. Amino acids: CASSGLTGGAGEAFF. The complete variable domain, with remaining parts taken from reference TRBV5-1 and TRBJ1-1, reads KAGVTQTPRYLIKTRGQQVTLSCSPISGHRSVSWYQQTPGQGLQFLFEYFSETQRNKGNFPGRFSGRQFSNSRSEMNVSTLELGDSALYLCASSGLTGGAGEAFFGQGTRLTVV.

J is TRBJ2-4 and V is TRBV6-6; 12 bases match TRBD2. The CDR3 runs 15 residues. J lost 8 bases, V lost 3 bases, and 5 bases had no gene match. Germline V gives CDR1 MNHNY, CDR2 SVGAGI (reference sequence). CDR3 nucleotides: TGTGCCAGCAGTTATCCGACTAGCGGGAGTTACATTCAGTACTTC. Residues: CASSYPTSGSYIQYF.

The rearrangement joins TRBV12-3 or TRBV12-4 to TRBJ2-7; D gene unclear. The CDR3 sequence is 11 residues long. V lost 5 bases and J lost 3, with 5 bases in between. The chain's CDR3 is CASSRHYEQYF. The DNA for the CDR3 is TGTGCCAGCAGTCGACACTACGAGCAGTACTTC.

The CDR3 coding sequence is TGTGCCAGCAGCTTATCCGGGTACTCTGGAAACACCATATATTTT. This translates into CASSLSGYSGNTIYF. This sequence joins TRBV7-9 and TRBJ1-3, with no clear D. The CDR3 has 15 residues. V lost 2 bases and J 0 bases, leaving 8 bases between the germline ends. Germline V gene data show CDR1 as SEHNR and CDR2 as FQNEAQ (reference sequence).

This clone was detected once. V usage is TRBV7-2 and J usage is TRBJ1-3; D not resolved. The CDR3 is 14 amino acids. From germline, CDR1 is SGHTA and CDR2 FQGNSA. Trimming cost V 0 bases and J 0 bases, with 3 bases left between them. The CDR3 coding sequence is TGTGCCAGCAGCTTAGCCTCCTCTGGAAACACCATATATTTT. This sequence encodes CASSLASSGNTIYF. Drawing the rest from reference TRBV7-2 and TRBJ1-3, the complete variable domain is GAGVSQSPSNKVTEKGKDVELRCDPISGHTALYWYRQSLGQGLEFLIYFQGNSAPDKSGLPSDRFSAERTGGSVSTLTIQRTQQEDSAVYLCASSLASSGNTIYFGEGSWLTVV.

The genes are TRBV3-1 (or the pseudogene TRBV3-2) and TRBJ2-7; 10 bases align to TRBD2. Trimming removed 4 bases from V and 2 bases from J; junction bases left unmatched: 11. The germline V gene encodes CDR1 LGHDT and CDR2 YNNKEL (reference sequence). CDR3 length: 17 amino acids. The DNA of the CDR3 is TGTGCCAGCAGCCGCCCGTCTCTAGCGGGAGTTACCTACGAGCAGTACTTC. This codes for CASSRPSLAGVTYEQYF.

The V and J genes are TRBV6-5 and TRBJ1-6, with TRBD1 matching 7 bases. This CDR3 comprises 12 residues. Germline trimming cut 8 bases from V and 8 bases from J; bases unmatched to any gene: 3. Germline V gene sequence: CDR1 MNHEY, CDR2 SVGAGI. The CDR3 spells CASGDRDSPLHF. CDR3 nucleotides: TGTGCCAGCGGGGACAGAGATTCACCCCTCCACTTT.

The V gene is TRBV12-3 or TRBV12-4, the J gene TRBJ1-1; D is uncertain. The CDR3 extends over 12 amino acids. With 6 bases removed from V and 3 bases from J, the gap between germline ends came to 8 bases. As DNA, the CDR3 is TGTGCCAGCAGAGAGAGGGACACTGAAGCTTTCTTT. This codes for CASRERDTEAFF.

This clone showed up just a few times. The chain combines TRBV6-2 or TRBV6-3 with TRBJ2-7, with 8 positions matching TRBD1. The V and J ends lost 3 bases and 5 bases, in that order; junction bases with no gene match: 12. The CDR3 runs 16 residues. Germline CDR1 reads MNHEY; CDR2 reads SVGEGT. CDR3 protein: CASSYLQRTGKNEQYF. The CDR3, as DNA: TGTGCCAGCAGTTATCTCCAAAGGACAGGGAAGAACGAGCAGTACTTC.

The CDR3 reads CASGGTGYYGYTF. The CDR3 coding sequence is TGTGCCAGCGGGGGGACAGGGTACTATGGCTACACCTTC. The chain has TRBV28 and TRBJ1-2, with TRBD1 matching over 9 bases. The CDR3 is made up of 13 amino acids. Germline loops: CDR1 MDHEN, CDR2 SYDVKM. With 8 bases clipped from V and 3 bases from J, the junction kept 4 bases outside the gene matches.

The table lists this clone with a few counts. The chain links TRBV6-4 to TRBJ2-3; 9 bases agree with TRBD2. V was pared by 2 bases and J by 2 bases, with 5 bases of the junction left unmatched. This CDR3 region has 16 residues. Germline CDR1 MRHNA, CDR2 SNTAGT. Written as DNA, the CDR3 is TGTGCCAGCAGTGACGGTAGCGGGAGCCCCACAGATACGCAGTATTTT. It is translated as CASSDGSGSPTDTQYF.

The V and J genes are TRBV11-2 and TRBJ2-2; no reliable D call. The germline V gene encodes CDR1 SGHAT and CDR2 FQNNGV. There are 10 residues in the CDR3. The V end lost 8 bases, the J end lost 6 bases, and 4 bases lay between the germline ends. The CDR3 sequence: CASRAGELFF. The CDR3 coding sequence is TGTGCCAGCCGAGCCGGGGAGCTGTTTTTT.